This is a list of T cell receptor beta chains from one sample in a study of memory CD4+ T cells and cytomegalovirus serostatus. TCRdb keeps only in-frame clones here, not all; method: immunoSEQ multiplex PCR. The sample records about 38,000 clones, around three quarters being singletons. The sequencing input was memory CD4+ T cells from blood. These receptor sequences come from an adult in good health and CMV-seropositive. Each CDR3 is given with its conserved first and last residue. For some rows the clone size is stated as once, few or many, or as a class when expanded; others skip it.

cdr3_aa: CATKLGRTTGELFF
clone_size: -
j_call: TRBJ2-2
v_call: TRBV19

cdr3_aa: CAISPGQGAANEKLFF
clone_size: -
j_call: TRBJ1-4
v_call: TRBV10-3

cdr3_aa: CASSAGQVYGYTF
clone_size: -
j_call: TRBJ1-2
v_call: TRBV7-2

cdr3_aa: CASSPSSPDTQYF
clone_size: -
j_call: TRBJ2-3
v_call: TRBV2

cdr3_aa: CATGTGDGYTF
clone_size: -
j_call: TRBJ1-2
v_call: TRBV5-1

cdr3_aa: CSVRQGAGTGELFF
clone_size: -
j_call: TRBJ2-2
v_call: TRBV29-1

cdr3_aa: CATSRDPRGDAEAFF
clone_size: -
j_call: TRBJ1-1
v_call: TRBV15

cdr3_aa: CASSSPPTDRYQETQYF
clone_size: -
j_call: TRBJ2-5
v_call: TRBV28

cdr3_aa: CSVAGRAGVGELFF
clone_size: -
j_call: TRBJ2-2
v_call: TRBV29-1

cdr3_aa: CASSPGTAPGYTF
clone_size: -
j_call: TRBJ1-2
v_call: TRBV7-9

cdr3_aa: CASSSDIGTQYF
clone_size: -
j_call: TRBJ2-3
v_call: TRBV7-3

cdr3_aa: CASSYGGLAGRDEQFF
clone_size: once
j_call: TRBJ2-1
v_call: TRBV6-5

cdr3_aa: CASSLDRGTEAFF
clone_size: -
j_call: TRBJ1-1
v_call: TRBV5-5

cdr3_aa: CASRYRGSYEQYF
clone_size: -
j_call: TRBJ2-7
v_call: TRBV5-6

cdr3_aa: CASSLRPFSTDTQYF
clone_size: -
j_call: TRBJ2-3
v_call: TRBV7-3

cdr3_aa: CASSQSRLTGQVNTEAFF
clone_size: -
j_call: TRBJ1-1
v_call: TRBV23-1

cdr3_aa: CASSFTGREQPQHF
clone_size: few
j_call: TRBJ1-5
v_call: TRBV5-4

cdr3_aa: CASSLLGQMNTEAFF
clone_size: -
j_call: TRBJ1-1
v_call: TRBV14

cdr3_aa: CASSLVGRRKSYEQYF
clone_size: -
j_call: TRBJ2-7
v_call: TRBV5-6

cdr3_aa: CASSLHMNTEAFF
clone_size: few
j_call: TRBJ1-1
v_call: TRBV7-9

cdr3_aa: CASSGSPGGYEQYF
clone_size: -
j_call: TRBJ2-7
v_call: TRBV6-1

cdr3_aa: CASSYSFTSPDTQYF
clone_size: -
j_call: TRBJ2-3
v_call: TRBV6-5

cdr3_aa: CAISEGTGGNQPQHF
clone_size: -
j_call: TRBJ1-5
v_call: TRBV10-3

cdr3_aa: CASSLSASYGTALTGELFF
clone_size: -
j_call: TRBJ2-2
v_call: TRBV27

cdr3_aa: CASSIAEGLSTEAFF
clone_size: -
j_call: TRBJ1-1
v_call: TRBV19

cdr3_aa: CASSFTGGNQPQHF
clone_size: -
j_call: TRBJ1-5
v_call: TRBV28

cdr3_aa: CAISEPSGLAGVSYNEQFF
clone_size: -
j_call: TRBJ2-1
v_call: TRBV10-3

cdr3_aa: CASSLLRPGTSPDTQYF
clone_size: -
j_call: TRBJ2-3
v_call: TRBV7-2